This T cell receptor beta chain was recovered during a study of T cell clones after liver transplantation. About the research overall: Three of the eight recipients were HCV-positive; the rest had non-autoimmune, non-viral transplant indications.

Assay used: immunoSEQ multiplex PCR; TCRdb lists only in-frame clones, some missing. Here the sample spans 65,000 to 80,000 clones, around four fifths being singletons. V dropped 5 bases and J dropped 2 bases, with 9 bases sitting between them. The CDR3 is made up of 13 amino acids. Germline CDR1 is SGHAT and CDR2 is FQNNGV. This TCR derives from a human patient who received a liver transplant. The graft donor may have contributed some T cells. The material was CD4+ T cells from blood, obtained at the 22-month timepoint. The rearrangement links TRBV11-2 to TRBJ1-2; a possible D gene is TRBD1 (6 bases). The CDR3, as DNA: TGTGCCAGCAGCACCACAGGGAACTATGGCTACACCTTC. Translation: CASSTTGNYGYTF.